The 2 T cell receptor beta chains below come from one sample, sequenced in a study of blood T cell repertoires in COVID-19. TCRdb's copy holds only in-frame clones and misses some; the assay was immunoSEQ multiplex PCR. The table records approximately 300,000 clones, approximately 90% of them present only once. Sequenced sample: peripheral blood. The source of these receptors is a man aged 40-50 years with acute or convalescent COVID-19.

The chain carries TRBV2 and TRBJ1-5; the D gene is possibly TRBD1 (6 bases). From germline, CDR1 is SNHLY and CDR2 FYNNEI. The germline V and J ends were trimmed by 8 bases and 0 bases, with 8 bases remaining between them. The CDR3 is 13 residues long. The CDR3 sequence: CASGGSSNQPQHF. The CDR3 bases are TGTGCCAGCGGGGGCAGTAGCAATCAGCCCCAGCATTTT.

This clone was detected a few times. This chain links TRBV9 with TRBJ2-3; possible D gene TRBD1, 6 bases. The V gene's germline CDR1 is SGDLS and CDR2 YYNGEE. The CDR3 is 16 residues long. Trimming cost V 4 bases and J 6 bases, with 21 bases left between them. In DNA form, the CDR3 reads TGTGCCAGCAGCTCCCACCGGGACACGGGTCCGGATACGCAGTATTTT. It translates to CASSSHRDTGPDTQYF.